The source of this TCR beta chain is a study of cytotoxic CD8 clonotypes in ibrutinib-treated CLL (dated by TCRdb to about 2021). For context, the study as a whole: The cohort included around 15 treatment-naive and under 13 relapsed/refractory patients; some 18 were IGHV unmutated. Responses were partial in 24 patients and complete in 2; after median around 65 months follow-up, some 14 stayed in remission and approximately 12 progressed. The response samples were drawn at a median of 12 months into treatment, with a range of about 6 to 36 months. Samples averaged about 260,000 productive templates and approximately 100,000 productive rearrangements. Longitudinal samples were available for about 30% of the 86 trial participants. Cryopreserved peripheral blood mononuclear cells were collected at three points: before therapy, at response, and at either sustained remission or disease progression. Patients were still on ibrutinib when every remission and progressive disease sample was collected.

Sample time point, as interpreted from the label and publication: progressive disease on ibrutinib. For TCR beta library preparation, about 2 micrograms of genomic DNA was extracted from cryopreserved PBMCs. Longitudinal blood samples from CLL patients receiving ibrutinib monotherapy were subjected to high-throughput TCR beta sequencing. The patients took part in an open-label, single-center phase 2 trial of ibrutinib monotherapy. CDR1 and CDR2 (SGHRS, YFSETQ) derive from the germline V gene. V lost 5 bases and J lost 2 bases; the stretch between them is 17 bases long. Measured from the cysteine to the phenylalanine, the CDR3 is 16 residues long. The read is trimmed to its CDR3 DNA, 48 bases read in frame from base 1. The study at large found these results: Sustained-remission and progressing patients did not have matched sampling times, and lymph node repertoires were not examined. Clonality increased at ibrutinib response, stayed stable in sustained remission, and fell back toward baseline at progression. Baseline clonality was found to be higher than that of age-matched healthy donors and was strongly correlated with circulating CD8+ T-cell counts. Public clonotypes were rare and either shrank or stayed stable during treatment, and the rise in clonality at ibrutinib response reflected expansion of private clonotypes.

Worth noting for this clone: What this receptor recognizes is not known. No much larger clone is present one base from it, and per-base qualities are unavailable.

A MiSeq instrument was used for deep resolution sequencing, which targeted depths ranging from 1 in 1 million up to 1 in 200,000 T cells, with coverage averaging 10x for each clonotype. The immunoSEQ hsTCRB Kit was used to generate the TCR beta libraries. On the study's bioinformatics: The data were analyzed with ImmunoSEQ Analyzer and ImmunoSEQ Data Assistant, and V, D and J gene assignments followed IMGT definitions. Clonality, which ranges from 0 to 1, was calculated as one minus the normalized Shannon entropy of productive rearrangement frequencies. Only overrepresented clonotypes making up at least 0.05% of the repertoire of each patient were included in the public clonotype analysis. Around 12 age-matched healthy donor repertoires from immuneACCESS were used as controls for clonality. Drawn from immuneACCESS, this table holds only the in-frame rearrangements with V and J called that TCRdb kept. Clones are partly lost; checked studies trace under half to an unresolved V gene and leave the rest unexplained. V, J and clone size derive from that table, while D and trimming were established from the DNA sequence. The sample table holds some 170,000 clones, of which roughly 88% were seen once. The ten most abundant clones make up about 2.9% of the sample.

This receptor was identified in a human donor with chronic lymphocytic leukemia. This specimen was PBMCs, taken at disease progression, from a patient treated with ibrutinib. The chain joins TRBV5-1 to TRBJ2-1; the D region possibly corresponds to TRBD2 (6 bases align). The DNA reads TGCGCCAGCAGACCCGAAGGAGGGCCTGCCTACAATGAGCAGTTCTTC. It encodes CASRPEGGPAYNEQFF.